The clone carrying this TCR beta chain showed up many times. This sample was taken from a study of T cells after yellow fever vaccination. One entry per CDR3 protein results from TCRdb running MiXCR on the 5' RACE reads. The sample gives some 99,000 distinct CDR3 sequences, 5.8% of which show up once; 35% to 50% is in the top ten. Between the trimmed V and J ends, which lost 2 bases and 3 bases, there was a span of 10 bases. The germline CDR1 and CDR2 sequences are SEHNR and FQNEAQ (reference sequence). The CDR3 is 14 amino acids. The receptor comes from a man aged 18 to 29 who received the YFV17D yellow fever vaccine. Here the sequenced sample was CD8+ T cells sorted from PBMCs, taken 10 days after the yellow fever booster vaccination. This sequence joins TRBV7-9 and TRBJ1-1, with D possibly matching TRBD1 (5 bases). Here the CDR3 DNA reads TGTGCCAGCAGCTTACCCCAGGGCGACACTGAAGCTTTCTTT. Its protein is CASSLPQGDTEAFF.